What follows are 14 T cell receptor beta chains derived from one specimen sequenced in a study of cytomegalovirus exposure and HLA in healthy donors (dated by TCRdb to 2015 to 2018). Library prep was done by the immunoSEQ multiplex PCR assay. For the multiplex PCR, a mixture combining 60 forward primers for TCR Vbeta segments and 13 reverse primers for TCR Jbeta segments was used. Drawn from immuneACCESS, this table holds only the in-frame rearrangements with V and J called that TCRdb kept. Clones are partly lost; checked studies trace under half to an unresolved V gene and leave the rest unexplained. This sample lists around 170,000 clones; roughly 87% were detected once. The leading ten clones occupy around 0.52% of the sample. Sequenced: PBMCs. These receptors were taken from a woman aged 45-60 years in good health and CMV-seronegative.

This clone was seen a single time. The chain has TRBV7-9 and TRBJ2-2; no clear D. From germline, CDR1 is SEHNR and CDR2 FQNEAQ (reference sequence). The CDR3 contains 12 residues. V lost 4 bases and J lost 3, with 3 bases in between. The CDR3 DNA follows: TGTGCCAGCAGCTCTGACACCGGGGAGCTGTTTTTT. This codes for CASSSDTGELFF.

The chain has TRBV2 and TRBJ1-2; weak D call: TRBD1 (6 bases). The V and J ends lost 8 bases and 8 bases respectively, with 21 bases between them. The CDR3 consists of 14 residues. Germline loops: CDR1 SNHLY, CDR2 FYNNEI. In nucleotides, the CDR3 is TGTGCCAGCGGGGGGGGCGTCGGTCTAAAGGGCTACACCTTC. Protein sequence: CASGGGVGLKGYTF.

CDR3 protein: CASSLGRRQAGNTIYF. For the CDR3, the DNA is TGTGCCAGTAGCCTTGGGCGAAGACAGGCTGGAAACACCATATATTTT. The rearrangement joins TRBV19 to TRBJ1-3, with D maybe TRBD1 (6 bases). V was cut by 6 bases and J by 2 bases, with 17 bases left in between. The germline V gene has CDR1 LNHDA and CDR2 SQIVND (reference sequence). The CDR3 loop spans 16 amino acids.

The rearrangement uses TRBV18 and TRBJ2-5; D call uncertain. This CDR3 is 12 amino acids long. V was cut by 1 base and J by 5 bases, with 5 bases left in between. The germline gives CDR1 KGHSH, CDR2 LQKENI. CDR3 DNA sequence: TGTGCCAGCTCACCACGCGGTGAGACCCAGTACTTC. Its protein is CASSPRGETQYF.

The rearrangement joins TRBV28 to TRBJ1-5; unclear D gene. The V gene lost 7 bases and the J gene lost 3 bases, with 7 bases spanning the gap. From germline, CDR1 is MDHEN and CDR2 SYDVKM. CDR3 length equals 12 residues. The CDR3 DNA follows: TGTGCCAGCACTCCACACAATCAGCCCCAGCATTTT. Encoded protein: CASTPHNQPQHF.

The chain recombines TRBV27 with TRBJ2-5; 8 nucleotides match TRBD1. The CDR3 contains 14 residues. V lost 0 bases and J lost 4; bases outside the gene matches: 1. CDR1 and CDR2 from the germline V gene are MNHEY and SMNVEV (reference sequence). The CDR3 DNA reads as TGTGCCAGCAGTTTATCTACAGGGGGAGAGACCCAGTACTTC. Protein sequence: CASSLSTGGETQYF.

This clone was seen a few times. Here the CDR3 DNA reads TGTGCCAGCAGCACCGGGACTAGCGGGAGATCAACCGGGGAGCTGTTTTTT. Translating it yields CASSTGTSGRSTGELFF. The chain recombines TRBV5-4 with TRBJ2-2, with 14 bases that match TRBD2. Trimming removed 4 bases from V and 5 bases from J; junction bases left unmatched: 7. The CDR3 consists of 17 residues. Germline V gene sequence: CDR1 SGHNT, CDR2 YYREEE (reference sequence). Full variable domain (missing parts from reference TRBV5-4 and TRBJ2-2): ETGVTQSPTHLIKTRGQQVTLRCSSQSGHNTVSWYQQALGQGPQFIFQYYREEENGRGNFPPRFSGLQFPNYSSELNVNALELDDSALYLCASSTGTSGRSTGELFFGEGSRLTVL.

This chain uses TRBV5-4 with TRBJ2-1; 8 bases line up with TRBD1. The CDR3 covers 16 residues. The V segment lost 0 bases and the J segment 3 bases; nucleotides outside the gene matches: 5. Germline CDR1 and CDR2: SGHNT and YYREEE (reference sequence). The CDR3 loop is CASSLARQGRYNEQFF. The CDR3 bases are TGTGCCAGCAGCTTGGCCCGACAGGGGCGCTACAATGAGCAGTTCTTC.

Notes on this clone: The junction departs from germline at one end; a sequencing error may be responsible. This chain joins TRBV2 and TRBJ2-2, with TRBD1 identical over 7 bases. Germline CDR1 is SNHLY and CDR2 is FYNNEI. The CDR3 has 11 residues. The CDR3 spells CASSEGGGRIF. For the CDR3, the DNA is TGTGCCAGCAGTGAAGGAGGGGGCAGGATTTTT.

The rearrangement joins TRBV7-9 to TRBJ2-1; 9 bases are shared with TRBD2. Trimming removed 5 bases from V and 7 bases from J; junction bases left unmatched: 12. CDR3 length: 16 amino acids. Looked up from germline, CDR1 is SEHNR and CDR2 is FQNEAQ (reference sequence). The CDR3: CASSPTPSGGRNEQFF. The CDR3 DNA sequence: TGTGCCAGCAGCCCCACGCCCAGCGGGGGGCGGAATGAGCAGTTCTTC.

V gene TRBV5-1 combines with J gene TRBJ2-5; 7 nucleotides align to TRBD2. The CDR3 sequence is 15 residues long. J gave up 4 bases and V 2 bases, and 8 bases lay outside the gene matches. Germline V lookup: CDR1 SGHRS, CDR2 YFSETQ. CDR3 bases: TGCGCCAGCAGCTTATCCGCGGGGGTAAGAGAGACCCAGTACTTC. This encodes CASSLSAGVRETQYF.

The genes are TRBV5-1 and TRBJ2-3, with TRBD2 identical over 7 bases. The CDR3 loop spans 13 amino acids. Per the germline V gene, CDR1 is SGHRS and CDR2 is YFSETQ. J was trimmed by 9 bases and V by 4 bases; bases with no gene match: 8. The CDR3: CASSTMGGSTQYF. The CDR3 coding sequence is TGCGCCAGCAGCACTATGGGGGGGTCCACGCAGTATTTT.

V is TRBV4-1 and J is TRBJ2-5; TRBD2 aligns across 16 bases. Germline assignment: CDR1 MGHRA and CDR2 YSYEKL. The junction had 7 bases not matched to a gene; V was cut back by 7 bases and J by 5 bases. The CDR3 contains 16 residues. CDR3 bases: TGCGCCAGCACTCGAGGGACTAGCGGGAGGGGGGAGACCCAGTACTTC. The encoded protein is CASTRGTSGRGETQYF.

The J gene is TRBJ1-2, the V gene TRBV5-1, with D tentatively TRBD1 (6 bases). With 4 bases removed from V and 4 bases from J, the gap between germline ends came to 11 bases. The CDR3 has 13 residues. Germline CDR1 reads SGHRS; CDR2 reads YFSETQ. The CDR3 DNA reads TGCGCCAGCAGCCCCGGACAGAGCTATGGCTACACCTTC. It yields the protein CASSPGQSYGYTF.